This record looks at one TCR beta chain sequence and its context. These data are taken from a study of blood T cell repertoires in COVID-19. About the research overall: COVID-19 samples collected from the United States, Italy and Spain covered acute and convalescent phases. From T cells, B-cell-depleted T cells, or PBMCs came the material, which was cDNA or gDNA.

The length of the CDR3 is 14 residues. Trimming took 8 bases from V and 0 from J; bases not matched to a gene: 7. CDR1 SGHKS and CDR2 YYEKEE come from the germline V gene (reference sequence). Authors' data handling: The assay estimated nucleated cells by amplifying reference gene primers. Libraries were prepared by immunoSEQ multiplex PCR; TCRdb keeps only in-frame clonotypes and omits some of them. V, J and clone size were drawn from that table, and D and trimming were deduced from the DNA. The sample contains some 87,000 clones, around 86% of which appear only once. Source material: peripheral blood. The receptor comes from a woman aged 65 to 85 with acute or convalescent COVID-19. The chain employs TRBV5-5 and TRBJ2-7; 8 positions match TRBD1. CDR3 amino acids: CARRRDRSSYEQYF. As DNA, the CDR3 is TGTGCCAGGCGCCGGGACAGGAGCTCCTACGAGCAGTACTTC.